This record looks at one TCR beta chain sequence and its context. Germline V gene sequence: CDR1 LNHDA, CDR2 SQIVND (reference sequence). The CDR3 contains 15 residues. The V and J ends lost 3 bases and 8 bases, in that order; junction bases with no gene match: 11. This entry belongs to a study of control samples from healthy donors and cancer patients. Assay: immunoSEQ multiplex PCR; the TCRdb copy retains only in-frame clones and omits some. The data contain over 75,000 clones, 75% to 95% of them singletons. This TCR derives from a man aged 30 to 39 in good health. This rearrangement joins TRBV19 to TRBJ1-2, with 8 nucleotides matching TRBD1. Sequenced input: blood. As DNA, the CDR3 is TGTGCCAGTAGTATTTTGCAGGGGGCATCAGGCGGCTACACCTTC. Translation: CASSILQGASGGYTF.